The following is a TCR beta chain sequence with its context. The data stem from a study of shared clonotypes between healthy human individuals. In the study overall: The study enrolled a couple of women and three men aged 18 to 49.

The authors ran the assay at deep level. Every subset had its genomic DNA shared out evenly among several immunoSEQ plates. Sequencing used immunoSEQ multiplex PCR; TCRdb keeps in-frame clones, though not all of them. The table has 2 million to 3 million clones, roughly 93% seen once. With 5 bases removed from V and 2 bases from J, the gap between germline ends came to 13 bases. Per germline, CDR1 SGHAT and CDR2 FQNNGV. This CDR3 has 14 residues. This sequence was found in a man younger than 30 in good health. Some clones in this sample may be carry-over from other donors' samples. Source material: naive CD4+ T cells from PBMCs. Subset meaning: CD45RA+ positively selected. The chain combines TRBV11-2 with TRBJ2-7; a weak D match, TRBD2 (6 bases). This CDR3 reads CASSIRLVTYEQYF. The DNA for the CDR3 is TGTGCCAGCAGCATCAGACTAGTGACCTACGAGCAGTACTTC.